The present entry profiles one T cell receptor beta chain with its context. Its antigen is currently unknown. These data belong to a study of T-cell memory formation after mild COVID-19. General study findings and limits: Clones that contracted from day 15 to 85 were balanced CD4/CD8, while later expanders leaned CD4+.

5'RACE with constant-segment primers yielded barcoded, UMI-tagged TCR alpha and TCR beta cDNA libraries. MiXCR, run by TCRdb on the 5' RACE reads, gives a single entry per CDR3 protein. The table includes approximately 450,000 distinct CDR3 sequences, about 20% detected once. This CDR3 has 15 residues. J was trimmed by 8 bases and V by 3 bases; bases with no gene match: 9. CDR1 is SGHDT, CDR2 YYEEEE, per germline. The sequencing sample was made of PBMCs or a T cell subset sorted from them (not recorded which). The receptor was isolated from an adult woman who had mild COVID-19 (a few samples of this study predate the infection). Cell type and time point are not known. The chain has TRBV5-6 and TRBJ2-1, with TRBD1 matching over 9 bases. The CDR3 loop reads CASSSRQGGRDEQFF. The CDR3 coding sequence is TGTGCCAGCAGCTCCAGACAGGGGGGAAGAGATGAGCAGTTCTTC.